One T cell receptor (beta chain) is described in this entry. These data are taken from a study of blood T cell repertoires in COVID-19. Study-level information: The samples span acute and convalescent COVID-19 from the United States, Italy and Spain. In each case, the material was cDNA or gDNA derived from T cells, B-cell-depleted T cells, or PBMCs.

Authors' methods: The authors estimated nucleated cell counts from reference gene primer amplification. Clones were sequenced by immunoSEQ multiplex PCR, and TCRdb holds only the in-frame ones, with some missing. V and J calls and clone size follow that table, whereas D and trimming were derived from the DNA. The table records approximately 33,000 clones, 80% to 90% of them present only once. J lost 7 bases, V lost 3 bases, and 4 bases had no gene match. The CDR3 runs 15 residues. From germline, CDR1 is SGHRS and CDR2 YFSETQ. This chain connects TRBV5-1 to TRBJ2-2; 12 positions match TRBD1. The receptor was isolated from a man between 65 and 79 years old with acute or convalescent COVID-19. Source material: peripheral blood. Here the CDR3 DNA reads TGCGCCAGCAGCTCGGGACAGGGGGCCTTCGGGGAGCTGTTTTTT. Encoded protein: CASSSGQGAFGELFF. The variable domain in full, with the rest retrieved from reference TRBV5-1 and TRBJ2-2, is KAGVTQTPRYLIKTRGQQVTLSCSPISGHRSVSWYQQTPGQGLQFLFEYFSETQRNKGNFPGRFSGRQFSNSRSEMNVSTLELGDSALYLCASSSGQGAFGELFFGEGSRLTVL.